What follows describes a single T cell receptor beta chain. Its antigen is not known. The data were taken from a study of early T cells in non-severe SARS-CoV-2 infection. The library protocol tagged individual cDNA molecules with unique molecular identifiers. Each CDR3 protein is one row after TCRdb ran MiXCR on the 5' RACE reads. The sample holds about 69,000 distinct CDR3 sequences; about 10% are singletons and the top ten take about 6.1%. Study outcomes and limitations: VDJdb-based matching was biased toward anti-spike CD8 responses and missed private and CD4 specificities.

The CDR3 is 13 residues long. The V end was cut by 8 bases, the J end by 5 bases, with 14 bases between. Germline CDR1 is ENHRY and CDR2 is SYGVKD. The TCR comes from an adult who was a healthcare worker with PCR-confirmed SARS-CoV-2 infection or an uninfected control (not recorded which). Sequences were obtained from whole blood. The V and J genes are TRBV10-3 and TRBJ2-3, with D unresolved. CDR3 sequence: CAIGQADEDTQYF. The CDR3 nucleotides are TGTGCCATCGGGCAGGCCGATGAAGATACGCAGTATTTT.